Following are 23 T cell receptor beta chains from one sample sequenced in a study of blood T cells in healthy people across ages. Then a second PCR, running about 7 to 11 cycles, was carried out with a sample-barcoded 5' primer and a J-beta primer mix. TCRdb used MiXCR to reprocess the 5' RACE reads, holding one entry per CDR3 protein. This table has hundreds of thousands of distinct CDR3 sequences, under 45% appearing once. Sequencing input: blood. The source of these receptors is a man aged 60 to 69 in good health.

This chain joins TRBV6-2 or TRBV6-3 and TRBJ2-1; maybe TRBD2 (6 bases). Between the trimmed V and J ends, which lost 6 bases and 7 bases, there was a span of 13 bases. From germline, CDR1 is MNHEY and CDR2 SVGEGT. The CDR3 loop spans 13 amino acids. CDR3 amino acids: CASSDGGSNEQFF. The CDR3 DNA is TGTGCCAGCAGCGACGGGGGTAGTAATGAGCAGTTCTTC.

The J gene is TRBJ2-1, the V gene TRBV28; no clear D gene. The germline V gene encodes CDR1 MDHEN and CDR2 SYDVKM. V lost 10 bases to trimming and J lost 10 bases, with 8 bases between them. The CDR3 runs 9 residues. The CDR3 here is CATYREQFF. The CDR3 DNA reads as TGTGCCACCTACCGAGAGCAGTTCTTC. The full variable domain, its missing parts supplied by reference TRBV28 and TRBJ2-1, is DVKVTQSSRYLVKRTGEKVFLECVQDMDHENMFWYRQDPGLGLRLIYFSYDVKMKEKGDIPEGYSVSREKKERFSLILESASTNQTSMYLCATYREQFFGPGTRLTVL.

The chain carries TRBV20-1 and TRBJ2-2; TRBD1 matches at 8 bases. Germline V gene data show CDR1 as DFQATT and CDR2 as SNEGSKA (reference sequence). The CDR3 spans 14 residues. V gave up 6 bases and J gave up 5 bases; unmatched junction bases: 8. As DNA, the CDR3 is TGCAGTGCGACTTCCAACAGGGGGACCGGGGAGCTGTTTTTT. Amino acid sequence: CSATSNRGTGELFF.

There are a few counts of this clonotype. This chain connects TRBV27 to TRBJ2-3; possible D gene TRBD1, 6 bases. Looked up from germline, CDR1 is MNHEY and CDR2 is SMNVEV (reference sequence). V was cut by 2 bases and J by 6 bases, with 9 bases left in between. The CDR3 loop spans 13 amino acids. CDR3 protein: CASSLQGWDTQYF. The DNA for the CDR3 is TGTGCCAGCAGTTTACAGGGGTGGGATACGCAGTATTTT.

This chain links TRBV29-1 with TRBJ1-2; 7 bases fit TRBD1. With 6 bases clipped from V and 0 bases from J, the junction kept 7 bases outside the gene matches. This CDR3 is 14 amino acids long. Germline V gene sequence: CDR1 SQVTM, CDR2 ANQGSEA. The CDR3: CSVDFQGANYGYTF. The CDR3 coding sequence is TGCAGCGTGGATTTCCAGGGGGCTAACTATGGCTACACCTTC.

The chain couples TRBV6-2 or TRBV6-3 to TRBJ1-2, with 8 bases fitting TRBD1. Germline V gene lookup returns CDR1 MNHEY and CDR2 SVGEGT. V was pared by 6 bases and J by 7 bases, with 16 bases of the junction left unmatched. This CDR3 is built from 16 residues. The CDR3 loop reads CASRRQGTAGLLGYTF. In DNA form, the CDR3 reads TGTGCCAGCAGACGACAGGGGACAGCCGGGCTTCTTGGCTACACCTTC.

Comments on this clonotype: An end of the junction differs from the germline gene, which may be a read error. This chain joins TRBV3-1 and TRBJ2-1; D may correspond to TRBD1 or TRBD2 (6 bases each). This CDR3 has 13 residues. The germline CDR1 and CDR2 sequences are LGHDT and YNNKEL (reference sequence). CDR3 in amino acids: CASRQGGQNEQFF. Written as DNA, the CDR3 is TGTGCCAGCCGCCAAGGGGGGCAAAATGAGCAGTTCTTC.

The chain uses TRBV28 and TRBJ2-1; no definite D call. With 10 bases removed from V and 0 bases from J, the gap between germline ends came to 13 bases. CDR1 is MDHEN, CDR2 SYDVKM, per germline. The CDR3 spans 14 residues. CDR3 amino acids: CAIQRLSSYNEQFF. CDR3 in DNA: TGTGCCATACAACGTTTGAGCTCCTACAATGAGCAGTTCTTC. The whole variable domain, remainder taken from reference TRBV28 and TRBJ2-1, is DVKVTQSSRYLVKRTGEKVFLECVQDMDHENMFWYRQDPGLGLRLIYFSYDVKMKEKGDIPEGYSVSREKKERFSLILESASTNQTSMYLCAIQRLSSYNEQFFGPGTRLTVL.

This clonotype has more than one count but fewer than ten. The CDR3 coding sequence is TGTGCCATCAGTGAGGGACAGACGTCTTACGAGCAGTACTTC. Its translation: CAISEGQTSYEQYF. The chain carries TRBV10-3 and TRBJ2-7, with TRBD1 as a possible D gene (6 bases). The germline V and J ends were trimmed by 2 bases and 4 bases, with 12 bases remaining between them. Per germline, CDR1 ENHRY and CDR2 SYGVKD. The CDR3 totals 14 residues.

V usage is TRBV21-1 and J usage is TRBJ2-1; the table's D gene call, TRBD1, was not cross checked with the DNA. TRBV21-1 is designated a pseudogene. The CDR3 totals 14 residues. CDR3 bases: TGTGCCAGGGACAGCACAATCTCCTACAATGAGCAGTTCTTC. Translated: CARDSTISYNEQFF.

The V and J genes are TRBV4-3 and TRBJ2-7, with D maybe TRBD2 (6 bases). The CDR3 covers 15 residues. Germline V CDR1 and CDR2: LGHNA, YSLEER. V was shortened by 1 base and J by 3 bases, with 13 bases between the two germline ends. The DNA of the CDR3 is TGCGCCAGCAGCCAAGGGGACTCGATAGGCTACGAGCAGTACTTC. Translation: CASSQGDSIGYEQYF.

The chain carries TRBV20-1 and TRBJ2-5; 14 bases agree with TRBD2. Looked up from germline, CDR1 is DFQATT and CDR2 is SNEGSKA (reference sequence). The CDR3 is 21 amino acids. J gave up 5 bases and V 1 base, and 21 bases lay outside the gene matches. DNA of the CDR3: TGCAGTGCTAGAGTCGGCTGGACTAGCGGGGGGAATTGGACGGATCGGGAGACCCAGTACTTC. This sequence encodes CSARVGWTSGGNWTDRETQYF.

This clonotype appeared a few times. The CDR3 DNA sequence: TGCGCCAGCAGCCAAGATGTGGCGGGGAAAGAGACCCAGTACTTC. This translates into CASSQDVAGKETQYF. This sequence joins TRBV4-3 and TRBJ2-5; D is possibly TRBD2 (6 bases). The V gene lost 0 bases and the J gene lost 3 bases, with 11 bases spanning the gap. There are 15 residues in the CDR3. CDR1 is LGHNA and CDR2 is YSLEER in the germline V gene.

The chain carries TRBV29-1 and TRBJ1-1; D may be TRBD1 (5 bases). CDR1 and CDR2 (germline): SQVTM, ANQGSEA. V lost 6 bases, J lost 4 bases, and 18 bases lay in between. This CDR3 spans 14 amino acids. This CDR3 is CSVNDAWGSTEAFF. CDR3 coding DNA: TGCAGCGTCAATGACGCATGGGGGTCCACTGAAGCTTTCTTT.

This sequence joins TRBV5-1 and TRBJ2-3; a weak D match, TRBD1 (7 bases). Per germline, CDR1 SGHRS and CDR2 YFSETQ. Trimming removed 4 bases from V and 0 bases from J, with 21 bases in between. The CDR3 runs 18 residues. CDR3 region: CASSHRQGGPYSTDTQYF. CDR3 nucleotide sequence: TGCGCCAGCAGCCATAGACAGGGAGGCCCTTATAGCACAGATACGCAGTATTTT.

The chain has TRBV29-1 and TRBJ1-1, with D tentatively TRBD1 (5 bases). V was pared by 7 bases and J by 5 bases, with 14 bases between. The CDR3 is made up of 12 amino acids. Per the germline V gene, CDR1 is SQVTM and CDR2 is ANQGSEA. CDR3 loop: CSAGSRSTEAFF. CDR3 in DNA: TGCAGCGCAGGGTCGCGGAGTACTGAAGCTTTCTTT.

This chain joins TRBV6-1 and TRBJ2-7; TRBD1 might be the D (6 bases). V was shortened by 0 bases and J by 0 bases, with 9 bases between the two germline ends. CDR3 length: 15 residues. In germline, CDR1 is MNHNS, CDR2 SASEGT. The CDR3 here is CASSEARGFSYEQYF. DNA of the CDR3: TGTGCCAGCAGTGAAGCCAGGGGCTTCTCCTACGAGCAGTACTTC.

This chain links TRBV7-9 with TRBJ1-1; 9 positions agree with TRBD1. In germline, CDR1 is SEHNR, CDR2 FQNEAQ (reference sequence). CDR3 length: 11 residues. Losses at the gene ends were 3 bases for V and 11 bases for J; bases not matched to a gene: 1. The CDR3, as DNA: TGTGCCAGCAGCTTCGGACAGGGGGCTTTCTTT. Its translation: CASSFGQGAFF.

This clonotype has just a few counts. The V gene is TRBV7-6, the J gene TRBJ1-1; D gene ambiguous. V was clipped by 0 bases and J by 6 bases, with 14 bases between them. Germline-derived CDR1 and CDR2 are SGHVS and FNYEAQ. The CDR3 sequence is 15 residues long. The CDR3 region is CASSLALGVYAEAFF. The CDR3 coding sequence is TGTGCCAGCAGCTTAGCGCTGGGAGTTTACGCTGAAGCTTTCTTT.

The V call is TRBV29-1, the J call TRBJ2-7; perhaps D is TRBD1 or TRBD2 (7 bases each). V was cut by 3 bases and J by 1 base, with 16 bases left in between. The CDR3 is 15 residues long. Germline CDR1 is SQVTM and CDR2 is ANQGSEA. The CDR3 spells CSVEWGGQYSYEQYF. The CDR3 DNA is TGCAGCGTTGAGTGGGGGGGACAGTATTCCTACGAGCAGTACTTC.

The V gene is TRBV20-1, the J gene TRBJ1-2, with 7 bases fitting TRBD1. CDR3 length: 14 residues. In germline, CDR1 is DFQATT, CDR2 SNEGSKA (reference sequence). The CDR3 coding sequence is TGCAGCGCAAAGTGGGACAGCTCTAACTATGGCTACACCTTC. Its protein is CSAKWDSSNYGYTF.

This chain links TRBV12-3 or TRBV12-4 with TRBJ2-2, with TRBD1 matching 11 bases. The J segment lost 8 bases and the V segment lost 5 bases, leaving 7 bases of the junction unmatched. The CDR3 length is 15 residues. The CDR3 loop is CASSPGQGVVGELFF. The CDR3 nucleotides read TGTGCCAGCAGTCCGGGACAGGGGGTCGTAGGGGAGCTGTTTTTT.

J is TRBJ1-1 and V is TRBV9; D remains ambiguous. CDR1 is SGDLS and CDR2 is YYNGEE in the germline V gene. The ends were cut back, 4 bases at V and 0 bases at J, with 13 bases in the middle. The CDR3 sequence is 15 residues long. CDR3 coding DNA: TGTGCCAGCAGCCCAGAAGGACGCGTGAACACTGAAGCTTTCTTT. It translates to CASSPEGRVNTEAFF. Variable domain in full (rest from reference TRBV9 and TRBJ1-1): DSGVTQTPKHLITATGQRVTLRCSPRSGDLSVYWYQQSLDQGLQFLIQYYNGEERAKGNILERFSAQQFPDLHSELNLSSLELGDSALYFCASSPEGRVNTEAFFGQGTRLTVV.